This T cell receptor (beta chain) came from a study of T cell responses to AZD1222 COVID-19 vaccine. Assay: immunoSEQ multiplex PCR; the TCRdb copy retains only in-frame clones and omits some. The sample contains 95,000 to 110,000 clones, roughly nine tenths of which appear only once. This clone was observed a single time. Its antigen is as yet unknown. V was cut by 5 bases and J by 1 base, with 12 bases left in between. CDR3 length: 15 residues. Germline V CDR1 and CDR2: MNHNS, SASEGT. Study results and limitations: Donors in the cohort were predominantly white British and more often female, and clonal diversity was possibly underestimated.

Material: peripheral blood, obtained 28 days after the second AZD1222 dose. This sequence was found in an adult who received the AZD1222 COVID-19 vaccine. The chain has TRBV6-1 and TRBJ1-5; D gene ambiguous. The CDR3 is CASSLRADSNQPQHF. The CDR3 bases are TGTGCCAGCAGTTTAAGGGCCGACAGCAATCAGCCCCAGCATTTT.